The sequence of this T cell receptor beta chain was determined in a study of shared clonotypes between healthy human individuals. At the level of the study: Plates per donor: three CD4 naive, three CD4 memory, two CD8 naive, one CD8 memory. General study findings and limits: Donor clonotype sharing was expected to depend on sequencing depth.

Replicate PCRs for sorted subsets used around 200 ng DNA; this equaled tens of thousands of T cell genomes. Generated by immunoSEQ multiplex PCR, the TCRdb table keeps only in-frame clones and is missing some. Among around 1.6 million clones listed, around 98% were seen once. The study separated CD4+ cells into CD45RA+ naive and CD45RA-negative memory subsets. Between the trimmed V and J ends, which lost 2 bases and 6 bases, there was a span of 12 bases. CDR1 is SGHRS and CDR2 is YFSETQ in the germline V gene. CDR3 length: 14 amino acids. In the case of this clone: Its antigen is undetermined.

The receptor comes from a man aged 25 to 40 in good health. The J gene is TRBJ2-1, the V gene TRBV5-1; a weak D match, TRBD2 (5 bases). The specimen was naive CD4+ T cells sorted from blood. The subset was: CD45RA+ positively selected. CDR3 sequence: CASSFILAGNEQFF. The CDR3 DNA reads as TGCGCCAGCAGCTTTATCCTTGCGGGCAATGAGCAGTTCTTC.